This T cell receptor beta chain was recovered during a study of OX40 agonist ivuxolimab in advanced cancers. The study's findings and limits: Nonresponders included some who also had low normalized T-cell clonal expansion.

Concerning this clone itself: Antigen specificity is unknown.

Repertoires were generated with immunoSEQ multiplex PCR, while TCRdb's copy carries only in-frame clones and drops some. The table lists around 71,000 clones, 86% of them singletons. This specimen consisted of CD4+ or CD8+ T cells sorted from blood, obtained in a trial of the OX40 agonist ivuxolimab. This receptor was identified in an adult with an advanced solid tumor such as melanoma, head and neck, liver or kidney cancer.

CDR3 in amino acids: CASSLSVLSGNTIYF. The CDR3 DNA sequence: TGCGCCAGCAGCCTTTCCGTGCTCTCTGGAAACACCATATATTTT. This chain connects TRBV5-1 to TRBJ1-3; D unclear. Trimming left V 4 bases short and J 0 bases short, with 11 bases between. The CDR3 sequence is 15 residues long. From germline, CDR1 is SGHRS and CDR2 YFSETQ.